This T cell receptor beta chain was sequenced in a study of blood T cell repertoires in COVID-19. Overall study: Acute-phase and convalescent COVID-19 samples originated in the United States, Italy and Spain.

In the authors' methods: Scientists estimated how many nucleated cells there were by amplifying reference gene primers. Data came from immunoSEQ multiplex PCR; TCRdb stores just in-frame clones and leaves some out. V, J and clone size were drawn from that table, and D and trimming were deduced from the DNA. In the table there are roughly 200,000 clones, around 83% of which are singletons. Assignment of participants to cohorts was predicated upon participant-reported clinical history. The ends were cut back, 5 bases at V and 0 bases at J, with 23 bases in the middle. This CDR3 is 20 amino acids long. Germline V lookup: CDR1 MNHEY, CDR2 SMNVEV (reference sequence).

The sequence was obtained from a woman aged 25 to 45 who had been exposed to COVID-19. The sample was PBMCs or T cells enriched from blood (not recorded which). The chain employs TRBV27 and TRBJ2-6; maybe TRBD1 (5 bases). The CDR3 coding sequence is TGTGCCAGCAGTCAGAAATCCGACAGCAGGGTCTACTCTGGGGCCAACGTCCTGACTTTC. Amino acids: CASSQKSDSRVYSGANVLTF.